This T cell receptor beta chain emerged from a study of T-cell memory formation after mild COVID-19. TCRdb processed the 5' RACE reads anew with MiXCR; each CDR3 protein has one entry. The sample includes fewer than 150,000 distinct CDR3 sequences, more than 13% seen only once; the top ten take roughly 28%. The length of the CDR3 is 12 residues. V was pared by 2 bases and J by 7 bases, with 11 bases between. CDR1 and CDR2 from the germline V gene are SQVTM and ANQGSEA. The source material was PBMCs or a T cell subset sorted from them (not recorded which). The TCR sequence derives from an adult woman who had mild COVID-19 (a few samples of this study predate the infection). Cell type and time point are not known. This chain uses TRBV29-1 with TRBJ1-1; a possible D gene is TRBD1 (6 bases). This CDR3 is CSVETGWGEAFF. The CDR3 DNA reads TGCAGCGTTGAAACAGGGTGGGGTGAAGCTTTCTTT.